Following are 23 T cell receptor beta chains from one sample sequenced in a study of molecular identifiers for immune sequencing clone quantification (dated by TCRdb to 2016 to 2019). Receptors were amplified or captured by PCR. The run used an Illumina HiSeq 4000. The public reads were run again by TCRdb, first through fastp at Q25 and then through MiXCR, and only productive beta chains were kept. All rows with the same CDR3 protein become a single entry with the most common DNA and genes. A total of just under 65,000 distinct CDR3 sequences appear in this sample, over 15% of them only once. The top ten hold about 1.5% of the sample. Input material: naive CD8+ T cells from blood, with Jurkat cell RNA spiked in. The cell subset or site tag for this specimen amounts to: FACS-sorted CD8+CD4-CCR7+CD45RA+ naive T cells. The source of these receptors is a human donor in good health. Some libraries in this study had Jurkat cell RNA spiked in.

The chain uses TRBV5-1 and TRBJ2-7; a possible D gene is TRBD1 (5 bases). The CDR3 spans 15 residues. Per the germline V gene, CDR1 is SGHRS and CDR2 is YFSETQ. The germline V and J ends were trimmed by 5 bases and 5 bases, with 20 bases remaining between them. The CDR3 region has the DNA TGCGCCAGCAGAAGTCCCAGGGTATCTTATGACGAGCAGTACTTC. Translating it yields CASRSPRVSYDEQYF.

The sample holds a few counts of this clonotype. This sequence joins TRBV7-9 and TRBJ2-2; weak D call: TRBD2 (6 bases). The V gene lost 6 bases and the J gene lost 3 bases, with 11 bases spanning the gap. CDR1 SEHNR and CDR2 FQNEAQ come from the germline V gene (reference sequence). CDR3 size: 14 residues. The CDR3 loop is CASRHGTHTGELFF. CDR3 DNA sequence: TGTGCCAGCAGGCACGGGACTCACACCGGGGAGCTGTTTTTT.

This clonotype showed up many times. The chain combines TRBV10-3 with TRBJ2-1; D is unresolved. CDR3 length: 13 residues. Germline CDR1 is ENHRY and CDR2 is SYGVKD. V lost 3 bases and J lost 9, with 12 bases in between. Here the CDR3 DNA reads TGTGCCATCAGTGAAGTGCGCACGGGTGAGCAGTTCTTC. Translation: CAISEVRTGEQFF.

This clonotype was found many times. V gene TRBV2 combines with J gene TRBJ1-5; D not certain. Germline loops: CDR1 SNHLY, CDR2 FYNNEI. This CDR3 spans 15 amino acids. V gave up 1 base and J gave up 7 bases, with 14 bases separating them. CDR3 DNA: TGTGCCAGCAGTGAAGGGCCCGCGGGCTTGCAGCCCCAGCATTTT. Translating gives CASSEGPAGLQPQHF.

This chain joins TRBV27 and TRBJ2-5; 7 bases line up with TRBD2. Germline CDR1 is MNHEY and CDR2 is SMNVEV (reference sequence). The V gene end was trimmed by 2 bases and the J gene end by 5 bases; junction bases not matched to a gene: 8. The CDR3 has 15 amino acids. The CDR3 nucleotides are TGTGCCAGCAGTTTAAGGCGGGAGCTGAGTGAGACCCAGTACTTC. It is translated as CASSLRRELSETQYF.

This clonotype was seen repeatedly, ten times or more. CDR3 region: CASSGVASYNEQFF. DNA of the CDR3: TGTGCCAGCAGTGGAGTCGCCTCGTACAATGAGCAGTTCTTC. This chain joins TRBV25-1 and TRBJ2-1, with D hard to call. The CDR3 consists of 14 residues. The germline V gene has CDR1 MGHDK and CDR2 SYGVNS. V was clipped by 4 bases and J by 4 bases, with 11 bases between them.

This clonotype was detected ten times or more. V is TRBV30 and J is TRBJ2-3; 7 nucleotides agree with TRBD2. The CDR3 runs 13 residues. CDR1 is GTSNPN and CDR2 is SVGIG in the germline V gene (reference sequence). Trimming at V came to 3 bases and at J to 7 bases, leaving 7 bases not matched to a gene. The CDR3 DNA follows: TGTGCCTGGAGGGAAGCGGGGATAAATACGCAGTATTTT. Amino acids: CAWREAGINTQYF.

This clonotype has at least ten counts. The chain links TRBV20-1 to TRBJ2-7, with 7 bases lining up with TRBD2. The trim removed 4 bases at V and 7 bases at J, leaving 10 bases unmatched. CDR1 and CDR2 from the germline V gene are DFQATT and SNEGSKA (reference sequence). This CDR3 has 13 residues. The CDR3 spells CSATLKPGLEQYF. The CDR3 DNA sequence: TGCAGTGCTACCCTGAAACCGGGACTAGAGCAGTACTTC.

At least ten counts were recorded for this clonotype. The rearrangement uses TRBV20-1 and TRBJ2-4; 7 bases align to TRBD1. Germline trimming cut 4 bases from V and 0 bases from J; bases unmatched to any gene: 6. Germline lookup yields CDR1 DFQATT and CDR2 SNEGSKA (reference sequence). CDR3 length: 15 amino acids. The CDR3: CSAKRGQLAKNIQYF. Written as DNA, the CDR3 is TGCAGTGCTAAAAGGGGACAGCTAGCCAAAAACATTCAGTACTTC.

This clonotype was detected a few times. The chain uses TRBV28 and TRBJ2-7; no reliable D call. The V end lost 2 bases, the J end lost 3 bases, and 8 bases lay between the germline ends. There are 13 residues in the CDR3. The germline V gene has CDR1 MDHEN and CDR2 SYDVKM. CDR3 DNA: TGTGCCAGCAGTTTAGTTGGAAACTACGAGCAGTACTTC. As protein: CASSLVGNYEQYF.

This clonotype was detected ten times or more. The J gene is TRBJ2-2, the V gene TRBV29-1; D not certain. The V gene lost 7 bases and the J gene lost 0 bases, with 9 bases spanning the gap. The CDR3 sequence is 13 residues long. The V gene's germline CDR1 is SQVTM and CDR2 ANQGSEA. The CDR3 here is CSALLSNTGELFF. The CDR3 DNA reads as TGCAGCGCTCTCTTGTCGAACACCGGGGAGCTGTTTTTT.

The chain has TRBV20-1 and TRBJ2-7; the D gene is possibly TRBD2 (6 bases). The germline V and J ends were trimmed by 0 bases and 1 base, with 10 bases remaining between them. The V gene's germline CDR1 is DFQATT and CDR2 SNEGSKA (reference sequence). CDR3 length equals 14 residues. In DNA, the CDR3 is TGCAGTGCTAGAGATTCGGGGGTTTCCTACGAGCAGTACTTC. It encodes CSARDSGVSYEQYF.

This clonotype was seen a handful of times. The chain couples TRBV9 to TRBJ2-3, with unresolved D. Trimming cost V 4 bases and J 0 bases, with 12 bases left between them. Germline CDR1 SGDLS, CDR2 YYNGEE. The CDR3 totals 15 residues. CDR3 protein: CASSSTLTSTDTQYF. The DNA for the CDR3 is TGTGCCAGCAGCTCGACCCTTACTAGCACAGATACGCAGTATTTT. Together with reference TRBV9 and TRBJ2-3, the CDR3 gives the full variable domain: DSGVTQTPKHLITATGQRVTLRCSPRSGDLSVYWYQQSLDQGLQFLIQYYNGEERAKGNILERFSAQQFPDLHSELNLSSLELGDSALYFCASSSTLTSTDTQYFGPGTRLTVL.

This clonotype has a count of ten or more. The chain uses TRBV28 and TRBJ2-4; 7 bases align to TRBD2. The CDR3 loop spans 16 amino acids. The junction had 8 bases not matched to a gene; V was cut back by 6 bases and J by 0 bases. Germline assignment: CDR1 MDHEN and CDR2 SYDVKM. The CDR3 loop is CASRGLAEVAKNIQYF. CDR3 nucleotides: TGTGCCAGCAGGGGGCTAGCGGAAGTAGCCAAAAACATTCAGTACTTC.

Remarks on this clonotype: A much larger clonotype is one base distant, so this may be a read error. J is TRBJ2-7 and V is TRBV12-3 or TRBV12-4; the D gene is possibly TRBD1 (6 bases). The V gene lost 7 bases and the J gene lost 8 bases, with 24 bases spanning the gap. The CDR3 is 15 residues long. The CDR3 here is CASTLGSPTGGKQYF. CDR3 coding DNA: TGTGCCAGCACCCTAGGGTCCCCGACAGGAGGAAAGCAGTACTTC.

This clonotype came up many times. The junction differs from germline at one of its ends, possibly a read error. The chain has TRBV6-5 and TRBJ2-7; D is perhaps TRBD2 (6 bases). Germline assignment: CDR1 MNHEY and CDR2 SVGAGI. The CDR3 contains 13 residues. The CDR3 coding sequence is TGTGCCAGCAGTCACTCGGGACTCTACGAGCAGTACTTC. As protein: CASSHSGLYEQYF.

This clonotype showed up just once. This could be a read error, since a much larger clone is one nucleotide away. V and J are TRBV30 and TRBJ1-3; D uncertain. The CDR3 is 14 residues long. Germline-derived CDR1 and CDR2 are GTSNPN and SVGIG (reference sequence). The CDR3 DNA is TGTGCCTGGGAAGGACTTTACTCTGGAAACACCACATATTTT. This gives the protein CAWEGLYSGNTTYF. Full variable domain (outside the CDR3, taken from reference TRBV30 and TRBJ1-3): SQTIHQWPATLVQPVGSPLSLECTVEGTSNPNLYWYRQAAGRGLQLLFYSVGIGQISSEVPQNLSASRPQDRQFILSSKKLLLSDSGFYLCAWEGLYSGNTTYFGEGSWLTVV.

The chain couples TRBV9 to TRBJ2-5, with 8 bases fitting TRBD2. Trimming took 3 bases from V and 4 from J; bases not matched to a gene: 11. The CDR3 length is 16 residues. Germline V gives CDR1 SGDLS, CDR2 YYNGEE. DNA of the CDR3: TGTGCCAGCAGCGGACAACTAGCGGCCGTTGGAGAGACCCAGTACTTC. Encoded protein: CASSGQLAAVGETQYF.

This clonotype was recorded many times. The V gene is TRBV4-3, the J gene TRBJ2-3, with 7 bases matching TRBD2. The J segment lost 2 bases and the V segment lost 1 base, leaving 12 bases of the junction unmatched. Germline CDR1 is LGHNA and CDR2 is YSLEER. The CDR3 length is 18 residues. The CDR3 DNA reads TGCGCCAGCAGCCAAGCGTCGGTTCTAGCGGACTACACAGATACGCAGTATTTT. Translated, it gives CASSQASVLADYTDTQYF.

In this sample, this clonotype turned up many times. This chain joins TRBV7-9 and TRBJ2-1; 7 bases map to TRBD2. The CDR3 spans 16 residues. The J segment lost 5 bases and the V segment lost 5 bases, leaving 12 bases of the junction unmatched. From germline, CDR1 is SEHNR and CDR2 FQNEAQ (reference sequence). The CDR3, as DNA: TGTGCCAGCAGCGTCATGGGGGGGAGTCGGCACAATGAGCAGTTCTTC. It translates to CASSVMGGSRHNEQFF.

This clonotype was observed many times. This chain connects TRBV7-2 to TRBJ1-5; D unclear. This CDR3 is built from 13 residues. The germline V gene has CDR1 SGHTA and CDR2 FQGNSA. Trimming took off 1 base at V and 6 bases at J, with 7 bases between the two ends. This CDR3 is CASSLDSVQPQHF. CDR3 DNA sequence: TGTGCCAGCAGCTTAGATTCAGTTCAGCCCCAGCATTTT.

This clonotype has a count of ten or more. V and J are TRBV7-8 and TRBJ2-5; 14 nucleotides align to TRBD2. Germline CDR1 reads SGHVS; CDR2 reads FQNEAQ. The V segment lost 4 bases and the J segment 5 bases; nucleotides outside the gene matches: 6. The CDR3 consists of 16 residues. The CDR3 DNA sequence: TGTGCCAGCAGCTGGGGACTAGCGGGAGTATCGGAGACCCAGTACTTC. Translation: CASSWGLAGVSETQYF.

This clonotype has ten or more counts. The genes are TRBV7-9 and TRBJ2-1, with 7 positions matching TRBD2. CDR1 is SEHNR, CDR2 FQNEAQ, per germline (reference sequence). The V gene end was trimmed by 5 bases and the J gene end by 0 bases; junction bases not matched to a gene: 13. The CDR3 contains 18 residues. The CDR3 protein is CASSPRGGSIGSYNEQFF. CDR3 nucleotides: TGTGCCAGCAGCCCGAGGGGAGGGTCAATCGGCTCCTACAATGAGCAGTTCTTC.